The 9 T cell receptor beta chains reported below all come from one sample, sequenced in a study of CD8 T cells in Susac syndrome. Random hexamers served to reverse transcribe about 0.5 to 1 ug RNA. TCRdb itself ran the immunoSEQ multiplex PCR reads through MiXCR, one entry per CDR3 protein. The repertoire holds roughly 120,000 distinct CDR3 sequences, 90% to 95% seen once, with roughly 0.094% in the top ten. Sequencing used CD4+ T cells from PBMCs. All receptors derive from a human donor with multiple sclerosis.

The DNA of the CDR3 is TGTGCCAGCAGCAGACAGGGGGCTGCTGGGGCCAACGTCCTGACTTTC. This encodes CASSRQGAAGANVLTF. The V gene is TRBV7-8, the J gene TRBJ2-6; TRBD1 matches 10 bases. Germline CDR1 reads SGHVS; CDR2 reads FQNEAQ. There are 16 residues in the CDR3. V dropped 5 bases and J dropped 2; count of bases not matched to a gene: 3.

The chain couples TRBV9 to TRBJ2-5; D unresolved. The CDR3 runs to 15 residues. V lost 4 bases and J 4 bases, leaving 17 bases between the germline ends. The V gene's germline CDR1 is SGDLS and CDR2 YYNGEE. This chain's CDR3 is CASSYHDQSGETQYF. CDR3 DNA sequence: TGTGCCAGCAGCTATCATGACCAATCGGGAGAGACCCAGTACTTC.

The V gene is TRBV4-3, the J gene TRBJ2-5; D ambiguous. The germline V and J ends were trimmed by 4 bases and 1 base, with 13 bases remaining between them. From germline, CDR1 is LGHNA and CDR2 YSLEER. This CDR3 contains 15 residues. CDR3 loop: CASSLQVGAQETQYF. The CDR3 DNA is TGCGCCAGCAGCCTTCAAGTTGGAGCCCAAGAGACCCAGTACTTC.

The genes are TRBV3-1 and TRBJ2-3; TRBD1 matches at 9 bases. Trimming cost V 4 bases and J 6 bases; bases outside gene matches: 5. This CDR3 spans 14 amino acids. Germline V lookup: CDR1 LGHDT, CDR2 YNNKEL (reference sequence). CDR3 sequence (DNA): TGTGCCAGCAGCCTCACAGGGGGCGGTGATACGCAGTATTTT. Translated, it gives CASSLTGGGDTQYF.

This clonotype has only one observation. This chain connects TRBV30 to TRBJ1-4, with D unresolved. V was shortened by 0 bases and J by 5 bases, with 10 bases between the two germline ends. CDR3 length: 14 residues. Germline CDR1 GTSNPN, CDR2 SVGIG (reference sequence). The CDR3 nucleotides read TGTGCCTGGAGTGTAGGGCTGGGAAATGAAAAACTGTTTTTT. It yields the protein CAWSVGLGNEKLFF.

This chain connects TRBV5-6 to TRBJ2-7; D call uncertain. The CDR3 has 12 amino acids. V was cut by 4 bases and J by 3 bases, with 8 bases left in between. Germline assignment: CDR1 SGHDT and CDR2 YYEEEE. CDR3 in DNA: TGTGCCAGCAGCCTACGCCTCTACGAGCAGTACTTC. The encoded protein is CASSLRLYEQYF.

The chain couples TRBV4-3 to TRBJ1-5; unclear D gene. Per the germline V gene, CDR1 is LGHNA and CDR2 is YSLEER. The germline V and J ends were trimmed by 0 bases and 2 bases, with 8 bases remaining between them. The CDR3 covers 15 residues. CDR3 amino acids: CASSQDPKGNQPQHF. As DNA, the CDR3 is TGCGCCAGCAGCCAAGATCCGAAGGGCAATCAGCCCCAGCATTTT.

This chain links TRBV7-3 with TRBJ1-1, with a weak D call TRBD1 (6 bases). Looked up from germline, CDR1 is SGHTA and CDR2 is FQGTGA. This CDR3 is built from 13 residues. V was cut by 4 bases and J by 3 bases, with 9 bases left in between. CDR3 nucleotide sequence: TGTGCCAGCAGCTCACAGGGATACACTGAAGCTTTCTTT. It translates to CASSSQGYTEAFF.

The J gene is TRBJ2-3, the V gene TRBV7-9; tentatively, D is TRBD1 or TRBD2 (5 bases each). Germline V lookup: CDR1 SEHNR, CDR2 FQNEAQ (reference sequence). Trimming removed 5 bases from V and 1 base from J, with 16 bases in between. This CDR3 has 16 amino acids. The CDR3 DNA is TGTGCCAGCAGCGCACCCCCGGGACGGGGCACAGATACGCAGTATTTT. This gives the protein CASSAPPGRGTDTQYF.